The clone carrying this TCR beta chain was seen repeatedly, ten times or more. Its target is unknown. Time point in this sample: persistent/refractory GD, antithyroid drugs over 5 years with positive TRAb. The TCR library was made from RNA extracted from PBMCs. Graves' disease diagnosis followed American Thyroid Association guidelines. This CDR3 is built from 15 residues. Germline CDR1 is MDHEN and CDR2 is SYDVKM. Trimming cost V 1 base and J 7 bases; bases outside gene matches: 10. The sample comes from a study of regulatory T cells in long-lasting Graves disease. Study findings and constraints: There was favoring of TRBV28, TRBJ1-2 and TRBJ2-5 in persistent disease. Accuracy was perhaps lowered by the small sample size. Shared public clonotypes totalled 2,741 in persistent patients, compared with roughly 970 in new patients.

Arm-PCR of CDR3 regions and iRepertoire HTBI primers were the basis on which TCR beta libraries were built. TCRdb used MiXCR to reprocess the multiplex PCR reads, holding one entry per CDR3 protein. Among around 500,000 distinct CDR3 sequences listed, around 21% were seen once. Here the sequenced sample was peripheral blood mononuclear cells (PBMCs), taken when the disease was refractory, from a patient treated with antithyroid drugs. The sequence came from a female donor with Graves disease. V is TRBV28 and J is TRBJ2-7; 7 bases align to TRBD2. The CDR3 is CASSLYGSGPGEQYF. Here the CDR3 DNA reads TGTGCCAGCAGTTTATACGGTAGCGGGCCCGGGGAGCAGTACTTC.